The rows below give T cell receptor beta chains drawn from one sample of a study of T cell responses to AZD1222 COVID-19 vaccine. Assay used: immunoSEQ multiplex PCR; TCRdb lists only in-frame clones, some missing. The sample consists of 150,000 to 200,000 clones, about 94% of them appearing once. The sample was peripheral blood, taken on day 0 of AZD1222 vaccination. The receptors come from an adult in good health. Both conserved end residues are part of each CDR3. A D gene is named only where the DNA matches it firmly. Clone size is not always given. Where it is, it says once, few, many or a class for expanded clones.

TRBD1	TRBV27	few	TRBJ1-5	CASSLSGTAHQPQHF	TGTGCCAGCAGTTTATCGGGGACAGCGCATCAGCCCCAGCATTTT
TRBD1	TRBV13	-	TRBJ2-7	CASSGQGRWGGSYEQYF	TGTGCCAGCAGCGGACAGGGGAGGTGGGGAGGTTCCTACGAGCAGTACTTC
-	TRBV6-5	-	TRBJ2-1	CASSYAGSGYNEQFF	TGTGCCAGCAGTTATGCGGGTAGCGGTTACAATGAGCAGTTCTTC
-	TRBV7-9	-	TRBJ2-2	CASSLAVGGHTGELFF	TGTGCCAGCAGCTTAGCGGTCGGGGGTCACACCGGGGAGCTGTTTTTT
-	TRBV7-9	-	TRBJ1-3	CASSLDRWEEKGGNTIYF	TGTGCCAGCAGCTTAGATCGCTGGGAGGAAAAGGGTGGAAACACCATATATTTT
TRBD1	TRBV5-6	few	TRBJ1-1	CASSLFPGQKNTEAFF	TGTGCCAGCAGCTTGTTTCCGGGACAGAAGAACACTGAAGCTTTCTTT
-	TRBV7-6	few	TRBJ2-2	CASRDTANTGELFF	TGTGCCAGCAGGGACACTGCGAACACCGGGGAGCTGTTTTTT
-	TRBV19	-	TRBJ1-5	CASSIEQGGAQHF	TGTGCCAGTAGTATAGAACAGGGCGGGGCCCAGCATTTT
-	TRBV18	-	TRBJ1-1	CATQTGGNTEAFF	TGTGCCACCCAGACCGGTGGGAACACTGAAGCTTTCTTT
TRBD1	TRBV7-8	-	TRBJ2-7	CASSLARGQGTYEQYF	TGTGCCAGCAGCTTAGCGCGAGGACAGGGGACCTACGAGCAGTACTTC
-	TRBV6-5	-	TRBJ1-6	CASRAGNSPLHF	TGTGCCAGCAGGGCAGGGAATTCACCCCTCCACTTT
-	TRBV19	-	TRBJ2-7	CASSITTGYEQYF	TGTGCCAGTAGTATAACAACAGGGTACGAGCAGTACTTC
-	TRBV14	once	TRBJ1-6	CASSLQPYNSPLHF	TGTGCCAGCAGCCTACAGCCCTATAATTCACCCCTCCACTTT
TRBD1	TRBV29-1	-	TRBJ1-6	CSVATGVNSPLHF	TGCAGCGTTGCCACAGGGGTAAATTCACCCCTCCACTTT
-	TRBV18	-	TRBJ2-5	CASSLGPMILQETQYF	TGTGCCAGCTCGCTCGGGCCGATGATCCTCCAAGAGACCCAGTACTTC
-	TRBV10-3	-	TRBJ1-4	CAISGLPNEKLFF	TGTGCCATTTCAGGGTTACCGAATGAAAAACTGTTTTTT
-	TRBV18	-	TRBJ1-2	CASSPDRVIYAYTF	TGTGCCAGCTCACCAGACAGAGTGATTTATGCCTACACCTTC
-	TRBV6-2/TRBV6-3	-	TRBJ2-1	CASSYSDLASEQFF	TGTGCCAGCAGTTACTCCGATTTAGCCAGTGAGCAGTTCTTC
TRBD1	TRBV7-7	-	TRBJ2-7	CASSLGGTGGEQYF	TGTGCTAGCAGCTTAGGGGGGACAGGCGGCGAGCAGTACTTC
TRBD1	TRBV2	once	TRBJ1-1	CASTPGQVYTEAFF	TGTGCCAGCACCCCGGGACAGGTTTACACTGAAGCTTTCTTT
-	TRBV5-1	-	TRBJ1-2	CASSYQPDSLDYGYTF	TGCGCCAGCAGTTATCAACCGGACAGCCTTGACTATGGCTACACCTTC
-	TRBV2	-	TRBJ1-3	CASNRGNTIYF	TGTGCCAGCAACAGGGGAAACACCATATATTTT
-	TRBV19	once	TRBJ1-3	CASRRQLSGNTIYF	TGTGCCAGTAGGAGACAGCTCTCTGGAAACACCATATATTTT
-	TRBV30	-	TRBJ2-4	CAWRPEWEALRRAKNIQYF	TGTGCCTGGAGACCCGAGTGGGAGGCCCTCCGTCGGGCCAAAAACATTCAGTACTTC
-	TRBV19	-	TRBJ1-1	CASSTYLPTVNTEAFF	TGTGCCAGTAGTACCTATCTACCTACGGTGAACACTGAAGCTTTCTTT
TRBD1	TRBV27	-	TRBJ1-2	CASSLFRDRKGLRYGYTF	TGTGCCAGCAGTCTCTTCCGGGACAGGAAAGGTCTGCGCTATGGCTACACCTTC